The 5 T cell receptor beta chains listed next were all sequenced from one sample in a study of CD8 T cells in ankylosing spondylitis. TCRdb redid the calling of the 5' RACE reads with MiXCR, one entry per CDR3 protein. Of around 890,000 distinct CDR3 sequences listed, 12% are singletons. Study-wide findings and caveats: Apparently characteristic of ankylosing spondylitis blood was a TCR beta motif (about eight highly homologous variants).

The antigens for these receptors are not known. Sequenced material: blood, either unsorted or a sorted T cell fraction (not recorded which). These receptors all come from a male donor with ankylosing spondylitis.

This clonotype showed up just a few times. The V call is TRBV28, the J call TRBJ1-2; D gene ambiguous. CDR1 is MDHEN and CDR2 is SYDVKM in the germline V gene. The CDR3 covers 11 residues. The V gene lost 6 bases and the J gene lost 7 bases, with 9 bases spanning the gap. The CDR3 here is CASRSRVGYTF. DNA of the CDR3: TGTGCCAGCAGAAGTCGTGTTGGCTACACCTTC.

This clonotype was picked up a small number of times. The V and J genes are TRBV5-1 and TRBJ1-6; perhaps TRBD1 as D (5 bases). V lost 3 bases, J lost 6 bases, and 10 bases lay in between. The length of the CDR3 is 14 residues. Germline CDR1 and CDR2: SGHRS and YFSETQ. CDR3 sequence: CASSSGRINSPLHF. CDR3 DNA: TGCGCCAGCAGCTCGGGACGTATTAATTCACCCCTCCACTTT.

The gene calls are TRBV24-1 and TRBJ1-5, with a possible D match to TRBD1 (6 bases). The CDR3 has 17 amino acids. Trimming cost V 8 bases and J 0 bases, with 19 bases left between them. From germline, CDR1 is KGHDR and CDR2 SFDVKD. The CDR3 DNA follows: TGTGCCACCAATCGGAGGGGGGCCAGCTATAGCAATCAGCCCCAGCATTTT. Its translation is CATNRRGASYSNQPQHF.

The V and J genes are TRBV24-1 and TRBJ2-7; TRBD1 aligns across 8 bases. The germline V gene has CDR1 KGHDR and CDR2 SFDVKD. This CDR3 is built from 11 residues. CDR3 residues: CAWDRMDEQYF. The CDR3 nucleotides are TGTGCGTGGGACAGGATGGACGAGCAGTACTTC.

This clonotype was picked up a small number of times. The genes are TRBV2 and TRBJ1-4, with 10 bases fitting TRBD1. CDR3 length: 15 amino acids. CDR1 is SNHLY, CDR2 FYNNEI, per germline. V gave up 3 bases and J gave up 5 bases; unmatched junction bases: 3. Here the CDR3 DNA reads TGTGCCAGCAGTGACCCGGGACAGGGGAATGAAAAACTGTTTTTT. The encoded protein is CASSDPGQGNEKLFF. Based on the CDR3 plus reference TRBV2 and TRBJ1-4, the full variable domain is EPEVTQTPSHQVTQMGQEVILRCVPISNHLYFYWYRQILGQKVEFLVSFYNNEISEKSEIFDDQFSVERPDGSNFTLKIRSTKLEDSAMYFCASSDPGQGNEKLFFGSGTQLSVL.